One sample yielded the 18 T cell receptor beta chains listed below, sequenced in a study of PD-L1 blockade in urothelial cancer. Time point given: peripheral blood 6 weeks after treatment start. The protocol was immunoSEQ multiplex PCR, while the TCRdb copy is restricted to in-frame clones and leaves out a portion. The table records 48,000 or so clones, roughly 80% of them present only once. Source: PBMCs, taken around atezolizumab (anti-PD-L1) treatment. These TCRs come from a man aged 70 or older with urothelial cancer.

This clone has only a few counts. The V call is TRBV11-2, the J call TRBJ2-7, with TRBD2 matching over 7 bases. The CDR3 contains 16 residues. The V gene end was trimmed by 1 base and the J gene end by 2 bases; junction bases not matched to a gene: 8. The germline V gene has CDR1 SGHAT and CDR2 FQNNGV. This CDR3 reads CASSLGGGTSAYEQYF. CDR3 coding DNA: TGTGCCAGCAGCTTAGGGGGTGGAACTAGCGCCTACGAGCAGTACTTC.

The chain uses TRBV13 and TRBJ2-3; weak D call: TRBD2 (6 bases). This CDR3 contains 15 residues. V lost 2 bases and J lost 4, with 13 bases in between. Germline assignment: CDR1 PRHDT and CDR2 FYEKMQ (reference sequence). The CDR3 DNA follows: TGTGCCAGCAGCTTAAGCGCGGGAATTTCAGATACGCAGTATTTT. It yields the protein CASSLSAGISDTQYF.

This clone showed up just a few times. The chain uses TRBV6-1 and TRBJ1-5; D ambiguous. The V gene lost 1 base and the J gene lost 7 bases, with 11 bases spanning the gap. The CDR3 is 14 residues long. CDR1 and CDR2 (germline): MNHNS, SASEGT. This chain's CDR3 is CASSEGGGSQPQHF. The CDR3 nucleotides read TGTGCCAGCAGTGAAGGTGGAGGGAGCCAGCCCCAGCATTTT.

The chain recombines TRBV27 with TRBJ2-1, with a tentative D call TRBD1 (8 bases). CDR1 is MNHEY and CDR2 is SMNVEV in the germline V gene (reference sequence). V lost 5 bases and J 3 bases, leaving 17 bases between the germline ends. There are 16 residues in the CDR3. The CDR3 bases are TGTGCCAGCAGTCCCCACAGGGGGAGGGACTACAATGAGCAGTTCTTC. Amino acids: CASSPHRGRDYNEQFF.

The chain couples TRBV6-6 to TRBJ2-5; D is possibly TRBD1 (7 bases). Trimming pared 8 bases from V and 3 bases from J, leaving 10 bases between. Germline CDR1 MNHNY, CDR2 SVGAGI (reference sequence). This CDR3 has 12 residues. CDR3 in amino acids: CASGRGEETQYF. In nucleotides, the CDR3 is TGTGCCAGCGGCAGGGGGGAAGAGACCCAGTACTTC.

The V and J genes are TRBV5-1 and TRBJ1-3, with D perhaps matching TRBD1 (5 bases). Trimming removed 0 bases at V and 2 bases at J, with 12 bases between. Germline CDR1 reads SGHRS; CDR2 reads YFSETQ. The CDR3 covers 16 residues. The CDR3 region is CASSLDQGFTGNTIYF. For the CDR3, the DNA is TGCGCCAGCAGCTTGGACCAGGGTTTTACTGGAAACACCATATATTTT.

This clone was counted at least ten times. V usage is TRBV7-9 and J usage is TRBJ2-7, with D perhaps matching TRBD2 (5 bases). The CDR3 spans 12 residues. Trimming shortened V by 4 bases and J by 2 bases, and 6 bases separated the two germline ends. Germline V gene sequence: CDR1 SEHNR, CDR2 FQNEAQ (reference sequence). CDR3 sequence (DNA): TGTGCCAGCAGCTCCGGGACCTACGAGCAGTACTTC. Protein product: CASSSGTYEQYF.

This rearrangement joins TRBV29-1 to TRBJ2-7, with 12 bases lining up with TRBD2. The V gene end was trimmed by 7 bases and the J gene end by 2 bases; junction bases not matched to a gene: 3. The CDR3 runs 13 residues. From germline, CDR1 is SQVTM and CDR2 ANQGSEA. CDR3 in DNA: TGCAGCGCCCGGACTAGCGGGACCTACGAGCAGTACTTC. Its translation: CSARTSGTYEQYF.

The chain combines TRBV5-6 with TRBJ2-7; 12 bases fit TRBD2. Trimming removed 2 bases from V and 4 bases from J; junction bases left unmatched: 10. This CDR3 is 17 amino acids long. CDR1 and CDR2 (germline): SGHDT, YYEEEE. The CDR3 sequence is CASSFIGIGTSGYEQYF. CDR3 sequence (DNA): TGTGCCAGCAGCTTTATAGGGATCGGGACTAGCGGGTACGAGCAGTACTTC.

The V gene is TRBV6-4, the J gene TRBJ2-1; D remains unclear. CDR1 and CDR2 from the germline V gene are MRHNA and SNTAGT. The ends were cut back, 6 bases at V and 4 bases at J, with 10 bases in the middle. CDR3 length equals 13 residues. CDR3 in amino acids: CASSPGGYNEQFF. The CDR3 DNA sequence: TGTGCCAGCAGCCCCGGCGGATACAATGAGCAGTTCTTC.

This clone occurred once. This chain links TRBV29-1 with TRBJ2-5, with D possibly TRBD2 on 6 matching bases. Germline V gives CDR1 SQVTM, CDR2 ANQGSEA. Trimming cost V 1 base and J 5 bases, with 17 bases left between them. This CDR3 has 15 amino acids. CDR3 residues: CSVEGSGQTRETQYF. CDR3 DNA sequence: TGCAGCGTTGAAGGAAGCGGGCAGACCAGGGAGACCCAGTACTTC. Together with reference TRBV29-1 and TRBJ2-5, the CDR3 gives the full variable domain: SAVISQKPSRDICQRGTSLTIQCQVDSQVTMMFWYRQQPGQSLTLIATANQGSEATYESGFVIDKFPISRPNLTFSTLTVSNMSPEDSSIYLCSVEGSGQTRETQYFGPGTRLLVL.

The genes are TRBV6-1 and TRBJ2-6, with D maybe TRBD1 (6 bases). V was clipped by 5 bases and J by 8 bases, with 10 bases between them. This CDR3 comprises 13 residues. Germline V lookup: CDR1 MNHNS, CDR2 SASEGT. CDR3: CASSMTGTNVLTF. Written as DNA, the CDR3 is TGTGCCAGCAGTATGACAGGCACCAACGTCCTGACTTTC.

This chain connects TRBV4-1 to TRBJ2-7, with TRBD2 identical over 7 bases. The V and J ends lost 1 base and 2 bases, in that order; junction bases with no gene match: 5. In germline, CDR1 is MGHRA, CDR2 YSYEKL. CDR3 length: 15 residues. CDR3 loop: CASSQVASGTYEQYF. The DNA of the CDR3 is TGCGCCAGCAGCCAAGTGGCTAGCGGTACCTACGAGCAGTACTTC.

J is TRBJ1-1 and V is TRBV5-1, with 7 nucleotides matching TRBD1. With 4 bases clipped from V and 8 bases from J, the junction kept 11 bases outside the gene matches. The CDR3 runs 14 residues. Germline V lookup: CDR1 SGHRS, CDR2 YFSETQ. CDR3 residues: CASSPEDRRGEAFF. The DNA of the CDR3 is TGCGCCAGCAGCCCGGAGGACAGGAGGGGCGAAGCTTTCTTT.

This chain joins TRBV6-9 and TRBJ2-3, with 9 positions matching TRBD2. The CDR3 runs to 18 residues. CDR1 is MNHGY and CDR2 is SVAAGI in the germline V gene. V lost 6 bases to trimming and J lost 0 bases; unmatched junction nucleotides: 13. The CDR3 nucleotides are TGTGCCAGCAGGGTCCGGAACTCTAGCGGGGCGAGCACAGATACGCAGTATTTT. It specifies CASRVRNSSGASTDTQYF.

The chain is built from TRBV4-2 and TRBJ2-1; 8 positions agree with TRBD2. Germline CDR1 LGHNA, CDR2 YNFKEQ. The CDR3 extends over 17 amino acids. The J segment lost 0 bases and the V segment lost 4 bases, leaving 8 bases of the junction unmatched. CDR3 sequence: CASSPGGSGSSYNEQFF. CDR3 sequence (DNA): TGTGCCAGCAGCCCGGGGGGGAGCGGGAGCTCCTACAATGAGCAGTTCTTC.

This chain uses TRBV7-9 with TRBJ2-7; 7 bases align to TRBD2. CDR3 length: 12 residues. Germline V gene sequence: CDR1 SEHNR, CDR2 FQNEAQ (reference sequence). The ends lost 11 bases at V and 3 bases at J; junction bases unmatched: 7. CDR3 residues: CAESGINYEQYF. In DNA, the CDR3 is TGTGCCGAAAGCGGGATAAACTACGAGCAGTACTTC. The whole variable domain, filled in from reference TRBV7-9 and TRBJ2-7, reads DTGVSQNPRHKITKRGQNVTFRCDPISEHNRLYWYRQTLGQGPEFLTYFQNEAQLEKSRLLSDRFSAERPKGSFSTLEIQRTEQGDSAMYLCAESGINYEQYFGPGTRLTVT.

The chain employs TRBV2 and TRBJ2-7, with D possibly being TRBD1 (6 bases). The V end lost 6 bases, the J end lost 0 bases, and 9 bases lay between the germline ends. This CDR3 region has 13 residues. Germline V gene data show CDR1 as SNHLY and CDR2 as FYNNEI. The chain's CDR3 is CASREDSSYEQYF. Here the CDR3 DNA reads TGTGCCAGCAGGGAGGACAGCTCCTACGAGCAGTACTTC.